This entry lists 12 T cell receptor beta chains sequenced from one sample in a study of shared clonotypes between healthy human individuals. Here immunoSEQ multiplex PCR was the method, and the copy in TCRdb shows in-frame clones only, minus some. The sample has about 2.4 million clones, under 95% seen once; the top ten hold about 0.34%. The sample consisted of naive CD4+ T cells from PBMCs. Subset in this sample: CD45RA+ positively selected. These receptors came from a man between 18 and 29 years old in good health. Some clones in this sample may be carry-over from other donors' samples.

The rearrangement joins TRBV4-1 to TRBJ2-7, with D perhaps matching TRBD2 (6 bases). V lost 0 bases to trimming and J lost 0 bases, with 12 bases between them. This CDR3 contains 16 residues. CDR1 is MGHRA and CDR2 is YSYEKL in the germline V gene. The CDR3 loop reads CASSQEWGVSSYEQYF. CDR3 coding DNA: TGCGCCAGCAGCCAAGAGTGGGGGGTAAGCTCCTACGAGCAGTACTTC.

This chain uses TRBV28 with TRBJ1-2; D gene ambiguous. Germline V lookup: CDR1 MDHEN, CDR2 SYDVKM. The germline V and J ends were trimmed by 2 bases and 8 bases, with 21 bases remaining between them. The CDR3 has 16 residues. CDR3 residues: CASSLLRQVEMGGYTF. The CDR3 coding sequence is TGTGCCAGCAGTTTACTCCGGCAGGTAGAGATGGGGGGCTACACCTTC.

DNA of the CDR3: TGTGCCAGTAGTATGGGTCTTGTTACCTACAATGAGCAGTTCTTC. It specifies CASSMGLVTYNEQFF. The V call is TRBV19, the J call TRBJ2-1; no reliable D call. Germline CDR1 reads LNHDA; CDR2 reads SQIVND (reference sequence). V lost 3 bases to trimming and J lost 2 bases, with 11 bases between them. The CDR3 covers 15 residues.

The genes are TRBV9 and TRBJ2-1; D gene unclear. Trimming removed 0 bases from V and 5 bases from J, with 15 bases in between. Germline V gene lookup returns CDR1 SGDLS and CDR2 YYNGEE. This CDR3 comprises 16 residues. Written as DNA, the CDR3 is TGTGCCAGCAGCGTAGGGGCTCCCCTATATAACAATGAGCAGTTCTTC. Amino acids: CASSVGAPLYNNEQFF. The whole variable domain, remainder taken from reference TRBV9 and TRBJ2-1, is DSGVTQTPKHLITATGQRVTLRCSPRSGDLSVYWYQQSLDQGLQFLIQYYNGEERAKGNILERFSAQQFPDLHSELNLSSLELGDSALYFCASSVGAPLYNNEQFFGPGTRLTVL.

The rearrangement uses TRBV7-9 and TRBJ2-1; 9 bases align to TRBD2. The V gene's germline CDR1 is SEHNR and CDR2 FQNEAQ (reference sequence). V shed 5 bases, J shed 4 bases, and the junction held 12 bases outside the gene matches. The length of the CDR3 is 17 residues. CDR3 bases: TGTGCCAGCAGCCCCGGGGTAGCGGGAGCAGGTTACAATGAGCAGTTCTTC. This translates into CASSPGVAGAGYNEQFF.

This chain connects TRBV12-5 to TRBJ2-5; 8 positions agree with TRBD1. The CDR3 consists of 16 residues. Germline V gene data show CDR1 as LGHNT and CDR2 as FRNRAP. With 5 bases clipped from V and 4 bases from J, the junction kept 12 bases outside the gene matches. The chain's CDR3 is CASGIGQGRSGETQYF. The CDR3 DNA follows: TGTGCTAGTGGTATTGGACAGGGTCGATCAGGAGAGACCCAGTACTTC.

The J gene is TRBJ1-4, the V gene TRBV5-4; 8 bases agree with TRBD1. From germline, CDR1 is SGHNT and CDR2 YYREEE (reference sequence). CDR3 length equals 17 residues. The V segment lost 1 base and the J segment 4 bases; nucleotides outside the gene matches: 9. DNA of the CDR3: TGTGCCAGCAGCTTGAGGTCAGGGGGCGGAATTAATGAAAAACTGTTTTTT. Residues: CASSLRSGGGINEKLFF.

This chain connects TRBV5-1 to TRBJ2-1; 10 bases match TRBD1. J was trimmed by 5 bases and V by 2 bases; bases with no gene match: 4. The V gene's germline CDR1 is SGHRS and CDR2 YFSETQ. This CDR3 contains 15 residues. The CDR3 spells CASSFAGTGDNEQFF. CDR3 sequence (DNA): TGCGCCAGCAGCTTTGCCGGGACAGGGGACAATGAGCAGTTCTTC.

For this clone: The identical CDR3 is also encoded by other nucleotide sequences in the sample. V usage is TRBV9 and J usage is TRBJ2-1; D not resolved. CDR1 SGDLS and CDR2 YYNGEE come from the germline V gene. This CDR3 contains 16 residues. V was shortened by 0 bases and J by 0 bases, with 10 bases between the two germline ends. The CDR3 DNA follows: TGTGCCAGCAGCGTAGAAAGGGTGAGCTCCTACAATGAGCAGTTCTTC. As protein: CASSVERVSSYNEQFF.

J is TRBJ1-5 and V is TRBV4-1; 7 bases line up with TRBD1. CDR1 is MGHRA, CDR2 YSYEKL, per germline. The CDR3 runs 15 residues. V gave up 9 bases and J gave up 2 bases; unmatched junction bases: 10. CDR3 in DNA: TGCGCCAGTTCGACAGGGAAAGAGGGCAATCAGCCCCAGCATTTT. The encoded protein is CASSTGKEGNQPQHF.

The rearrangement links TRBV11-3 to TRBJ2-2, with TRBD2 matching 7 bases. Trimming removed 0 bases from V and 5 bases from J; junction bases left unmatched: 9. The length of the CDR3 is 17 residues. CDR1 is SGHNT, CDR2 YENEEA, per germline. For the CDR3, the DNA is TGTGCCAGCAGCTTAGATATGGCGGGAGTCATAACCGGGGAGCTGTTTTTT. Its protein is CASSLDMAGVITGELFF.

The chain combines TRBV11-2 with TRBJ1-5; 7 bases align to TRBD1. The V and J ends lost 5 bases and 9 bases, in that order; junction bases with no gene match: 16. Germline CDR1 SGHAT, CDR2 FQNNGV. The CDR3 spans 16 residues. CDR3 DNA: TGTGCCAGCAGCCGCACTGCAGGGGGGCCATTTGGGCCCCAGCATTTT. Amino acids: CASSRTAGGPFGPQHF.